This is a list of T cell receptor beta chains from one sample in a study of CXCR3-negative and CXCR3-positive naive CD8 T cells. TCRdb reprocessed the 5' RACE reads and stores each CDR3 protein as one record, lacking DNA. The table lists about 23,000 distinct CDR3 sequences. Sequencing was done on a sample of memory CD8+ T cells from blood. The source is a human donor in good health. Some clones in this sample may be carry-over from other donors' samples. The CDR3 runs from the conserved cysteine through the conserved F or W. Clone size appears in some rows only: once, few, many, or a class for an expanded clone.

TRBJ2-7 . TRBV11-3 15 CASSLAGQGSYEQYF
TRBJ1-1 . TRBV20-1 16 CSARRFPGQGSTEAFF
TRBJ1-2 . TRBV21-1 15 CASSGRDRLTMGYTF
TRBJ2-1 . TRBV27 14 CASSHTTGIYEQFF
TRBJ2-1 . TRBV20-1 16 CSARDRRDRLENEQFF
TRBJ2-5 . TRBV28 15 CASSFIRGGQETQYF
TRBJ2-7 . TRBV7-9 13 CASSRIGFYEQYF
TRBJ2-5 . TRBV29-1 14 CSVHAYGSQETQYF
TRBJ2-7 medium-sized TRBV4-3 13 CASSQDDYREQYF
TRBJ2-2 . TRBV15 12 CATSRQGQELFF
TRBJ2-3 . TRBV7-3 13 CASSNGLSDTQYF
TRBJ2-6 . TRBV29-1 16 CSVEGVSGAGANVLTF
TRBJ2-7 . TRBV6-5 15 CASIPRADSSYEQYF
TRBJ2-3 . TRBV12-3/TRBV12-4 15 CASSFLSGGDDTQYF
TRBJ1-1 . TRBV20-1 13 CSAWDRKNTEAFF
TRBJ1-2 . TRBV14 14 CASSQVNRFYGYTF
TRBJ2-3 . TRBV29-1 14 CSVNGLFNTDTQYF
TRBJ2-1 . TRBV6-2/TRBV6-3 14 CASSVRGAYNEQFF
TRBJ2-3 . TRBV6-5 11 CASSHTDTQYF
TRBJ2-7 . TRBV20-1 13 CSATPQVDYEQYF
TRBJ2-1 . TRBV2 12 CASSEGYNEQFF
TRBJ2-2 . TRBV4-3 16 CASSQDATANTGELFF
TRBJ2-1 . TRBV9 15 CASSVGGQPSGEQLF
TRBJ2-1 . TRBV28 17 CASRYKPGGYKYNEQFF
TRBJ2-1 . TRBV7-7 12 CASITLNESQFF
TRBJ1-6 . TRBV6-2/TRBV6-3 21 CASSLLNSLEAVSSYNSPLHF
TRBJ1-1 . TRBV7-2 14 CASSLAAGNTEAFF
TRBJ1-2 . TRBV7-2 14 CASSSQGAPYGYTF
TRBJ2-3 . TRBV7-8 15 CASSTGLGGADTQYF
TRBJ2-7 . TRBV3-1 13 CASSLTTHYEQYF
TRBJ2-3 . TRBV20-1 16 CSARGGLAHGVDTQYF
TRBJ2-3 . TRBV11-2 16 CASSLLQDRPTDTQYF
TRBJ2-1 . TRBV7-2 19 CASSLRVVRGQLSYNEQFF
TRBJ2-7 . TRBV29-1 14 CSVDAQEGTYEQYF
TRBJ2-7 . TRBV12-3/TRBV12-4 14 CASSFVGRDYEQYF
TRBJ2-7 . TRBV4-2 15 CASSQGFQGAYEQYF
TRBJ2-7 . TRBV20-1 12 CSARDGSYEQYF
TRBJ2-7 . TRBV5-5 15 CASSLANTQAYEQYF
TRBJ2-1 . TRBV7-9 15 CASSLGTGRYNEQFF
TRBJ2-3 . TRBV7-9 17 CASSLSPSGGLADTQYF
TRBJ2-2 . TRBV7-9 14 CASSAIPSTGELFF
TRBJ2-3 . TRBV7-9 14 CASSLPGRTDTQYF
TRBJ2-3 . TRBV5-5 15 CASSSWGRGTDTQYF
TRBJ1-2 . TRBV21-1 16 CASSSRTGTASYGYTF
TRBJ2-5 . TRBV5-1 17 CASSWTRDRGPQETQYF
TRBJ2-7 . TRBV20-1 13 CSAPRGLAAEQYF
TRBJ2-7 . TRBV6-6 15 CASSSNGRVGYEQYF
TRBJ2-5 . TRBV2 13 CARTSGREETQYF
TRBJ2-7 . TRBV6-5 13 CASSYPGAYEQYF
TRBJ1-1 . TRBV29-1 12 CSVERSNTEAFF